A single sample gave rise to the 26 T cell receptor beta chains below, sequenced in a study of T cells in Graves' hyperthyroidism and ophthalmopathy. Amplified regions were TCR beta CDR3 sequences from RNA transcripts. The HTBI primer set served for first-round RT-PCR of the TCR CDR3. In TCRdb, the multiplex PCR reads were re-called with MiXCR into one record per CDR3 protein. This table has hundreds of thousands of distinct CDR3 sequences, approximately 14% appearing once. The sequencing sample was made of blood. These receptors came from a woman between 18 and 30 years old with Graves' hyperthyroidism.

The chain couples TRBV6-1 to TRBJ2-1; D call uncertain. V shed 5 bases and J shed 2 bases, with 10 bases lying between them. CDR1 and CDR2 from the germline V gene are MNHNS and SASEGT. The CDR3 loop spans 14 amino acids. As DNA, the CDR3 is TGTGCCAGCAGTCCTAGTAATGCCTACAATGAGCAGTTCTTC. Protein product: CASSPSNAYNEQFF.

The J gene is TRBJ1-2, the V gene TRBV5-8; 8 nucleotides match TRBD1. Per germline, CDR1 SGHTS and CDR2 YDEGEE. V gave up 4 bases and J gave up 0 bases; unmatched junction bases: 5. This CDR3 is 15 amino acids long. This CDR3 reads CASSPKQGANYGYTF. The CDR3 nucleotides read TGTGCCAGCAGCCCTAAACAGGGGGCTAACTATGGCTACACCTTC.

The gene calls are TRBV28 and TRBJ1-3; D gene ambiguous. This CDR3 spans 15 amino acids. V shed 8 bases and J shed 0 bases, with 14 bases lying between them. Per the germline V gene, CDR1 is MDHEN and CDR2 is SYDVKM. The CDR3 is CASYTLGFSGNTIYF. The CDR3 DNA sequence: TGTGCCAGCTACACCCTCGGATTCTCTGGAAACACCATATATTTT.

This clonotype was counted many times. V and J are TRBV24-1 and TRBJ2-3; 9 nucleotides line up with TRBD1. This CDR3 spans 18 amino acids. Germline V gene lookup returns CDR1 KGHDR and CDR2 SFDVKD. V gave up 1 base and J gave up 0 bases; unmatched junction bases: 7. The CDR3 reads CATSDFAPGTGSTDTQYF. The DNA for the CDR3 is TGTGCCACCAGTGATTTTGCTCCCGGGACAGGGAGCACAGATACGCAGTATTTT.

The rearrangement joins TRBV6-2 or TRBV6-3 to TRBJ2-7; a possible D gene is TRBD2 (6 bases). The CDR3 totals 15 residues. Germline CDR1 and CDR2: MNHEY and SVGEGT. Trimming shortened V by 2 bases and J by 4 bases, and 15 bases separated the two germline ends. DNA of the CDR3: TGTGCCAGCAGTTACAACGGGGGTAGCCAGTACGAGCAGTACTTC. As protein: CASSYNGGSQYEQYF.

This clonotype came up many times. The chain employs TRBV20-1 and TRBJ1-5; D unclear. Between the trimmed V and J ends, which lost 4 bases and 4 bases, there was a span of 11 bases. The length of the CDR3 is 13 residues. Germline CDR1 DFQATT, CDR2 SNEGSKA (reference sequence). The CDR3 protein is CSANSRGNQPQHF. CDR3 coding DNA: TGCAGTGCTAATAGCCGGGGAAATCAGCCCCAGCATTTT.

The rearrangement links TRBV5-1 to TRBJ2-5; perhaps TRBD2 as D (6 bases). Per the germline V gene, CDR1 is SGHRS and CDR2 is YFSETQ. Trimming shortened V by 3 bases and J by 5 bases, and 11 bases separated the two germline ends. The CDR3 is 13 residues long. CDR3 in amino acids: CASSWGVEETQYF. CDR3 coding DNA: TGCGCCAGCAGCTGGGGGGTAGAGGAGACCCAGTACTTC.

The V and J genes are TRBV28 and TRBJ2-7; D is uncertain. Germline V gene sequence: CDR1 MDHEN, CDR2 SYDVKM. The V gene lost 3 bases and the J gene lost 8 bases, with 14 bases spanning the gap. This CDR3 has 13 amino acids. CDR3 residues: CASSLGGPSQQYF. In DNA, the CDR3 is TGTGCCAGCAGTTTGGGCGGACCATCCCAGCAGTACTTC.

In its sample, this clonotype ranks as medium-sized. The chain couples TRBV11-2 to TRBJ2-1, with a possible D match to TRBD1 (5 bases). Germline V CDR1 and CDR2: SGHAT, FQNNGV. The V end was cut by 1 base, the J end by 4 bases, with 14 bases between. This CDR3 is built from 16 residues. The CDR3 region has the DNA TGTGCCAGCAGCTTAGGATTCAGGGCTGGTTACAATGAGCAGTTCTTC. Protein sequence: CASSLGFRAGYNEQFF.

This clonotype was recorded a few times. This chain joins TRBV28 and TRBJ2-1; possible D gene TRBD2, 5 bases. CDR1 MDHEN and CDR2 SYDVKM come from the germline V gene. Trimming removed 6 bases from V and 7 bases from J, with 28 bases in between. This CDR3 contains 18 residues. The chain's CDR3 is CASRASPRGGSVRNEQFF. For the CDR3, the DNA is TGTGCCAGCAGGGCCTCTCCCCGCGGCGGGTCAGTGAGGAATGAGCAGTTCTTC.

Many counts were recorded for this clonotype. The rearrangement links TRBV6-1 to TRBJ1-5, with a tentative D call TRBD1 (5 bases). Trimming pared 4 bases from V and 4 bases from J, leaving 20 bases between. From germline, CDR1 is MNHNS and CDR2 SASEGT. There are 17 residues in the CDR3. The CDR3, as DNA: TGTGCCAGCAGTGCGTTTGGAGGGGCCGCTGGGAATCAGCCCCAGCATTTT. Its translation: CASSAFGGAAGNQPQHF.

The sample holds many counts of this clonotype. The chain links TRBV30 to TRBJ1-2; TRBD1 is a possible D gene (5 bases). Germline loops: CDR1 GTSNPN, CDR2 SVGIG (reference sequence). V lost 5 bases and J lost 4, with 8 bases in between. The CDR3 contains 11 residues. CDR3 sequence: CAWAQGYGYTF. CDR3 bases: TGTGCCTGGGCCCAGGGCTATGGCTACACCTTC.

This chain links TRBV29-1 with TRBJ1-2; tentatively, D is TRBD1 (6 bases). Per the germline V gene, CDR1 is SQVTM and CDR2 is ANQGSEA. The CDR3 extends over 14 amino acids. V dropped 3 bases and J dropped 6 bases, with 17 bases sitting between them. The CDR3, as DNA: TGCAGCGTTGATCCCGGGTACAGGGTCGATGGCTACACCTTC. It translates to CSVDPGYRVDGYTF.

The table lists this clonotype with a few counts. The rearrangement uses TRBV5-6 and TRBJ2-3, with TRBD2 matching 7 bases. CDR1 and CDR2 from the germline V gene are SGHDT and YYEEEE. The CDR3 is 18 residues long. Trimming at V came to 4 bases and at J to 0 bases, leaving 14 bases not matched to a gene. CDR3 amino acids: CASSGRSKGTTSTDTQYF. CDR3 DNA: TGTGCCAGCAGCGGGAGGTCCAAGGGGACTACTAGCACAGATACGCAGTATTTT.

This clonotype was counted many times. V is TRBV20-1 and J is TRBJ1-2, with TRBD1 identical over 9 bases. Germline CDR1 and CDR2: DFQATT and SNEGSKA (reference sequence). V lost 0 bases, J lost 5 bases, and 4 bases stayed unmatched. The CDR3 consists of 14 residues. CDR3 region: CSARDVGQGYGYTF. The CDR3 DNA reads as TGCAGTGCTAGAGATGTCGGACAGGGGTATGGCTACACCTTC.

This clonotype came up many times. The rearrangement joins TRBV20-1 to TRBJ2-3; D is ambiguous. Per germline, CDR1 DFQATT and CDR2 SNEGSKA (reference sequence). V was cut by 4 bases and J by 5 bases, with 7 bases left in between. The CDR3 is 11 residues long. The CDR3 spells CSANYEDTQYF. In nucleotides, the CDR3 is TGCAGTGCTAATTATGAAGATACGCAGTATTTT.

This clonotype has at least ten counts. The rearrangement joins TRBV7-2 to TRBJ1-1; perhaps TRBD1 as D (6 bases). The CDR3 extends over 13 amino acids. Trimming left V 2 bases short and J 11 bases short, with 15 bases between. Germline V gene sequence: CDR1 SGHTA, CDR2 FQGNSA. CDR3 nucleotide sequence: TGTGCCAGCAGCTTAACAGGGAGACCGTTGGCTTTCTTT. Amino acids: CASSLTGRPLAFF. Combining the CDR3 with reference TRBV7-2 and TRBJ1-1 gives the whole variable domain GAGVSQSPSNKVTEKGKDVELRCDPISGHTALYWYRQSLGQGLEFLIYFQGNSAPDKSGLPSDRFSAERTGGSVSTLTIQRTQQEDSAVYLCASSLTGRPLAFFGQGTRLTVV.

This clonotype occurred a few times. This may arise from a read error, as a much more abundant clone is one base away. The chain uses TRBV30 and TRBJ2-7; D not certain. CDR1 is GTSNPN and CDR2 is SVGIG in the germline V gene (reference sequence). V shed 0 bases and J shed 7 bases, with 13 bases lying between them. This CDR3 has 13 amino acids. CDR3 nucleotides: TGTGCCTGGAGTGTACAACGGCTTGGGGAGCAGTACTTC. It codes for CAWSVQRLGEQYF.

This clonotype was picked up a small number of times. A much more abundant neighbour one base away suggests this may be a read error. The gene calls are TRBV30 and TRBJ2-3, with D tentatively TRBD2 (6 bases). This CDR3 has 14 residues. From germline, CDR1 is GTSNPN and CDR2 SVGIG (reference sequence). The CDR3 region has the DNA TGTGCCCGGAGTGTTCTGCGCGGGACCGATACGCAGTATTTT. This encodes CARSVLRGTDTQYF.

This clonotype was recorded at least ten times. This chain links TRBV11-2 with TRBJ2-1; the D gene is possibly TRBD1 (6 bases). CDR1 is SGHAT and CDR2 is FQNNGV in the germline V gene. The CDR3 loop spans 17 amino acids. V lost 3 bases to trimming and J lost 0 bases, with 15 bases between them. CDR3 sequence reads: CASSFSRGWSSYNEQFF. The DNA of the CDR3 is TGTGCCAGCAGCTTCAGCAGGGGATGGAGCTCCTACAATGAGCAGTTCTTC.

The table lists this clonotype with a few counts. CDR3 protein: CASTSTSGYNEQFF. DNA for the CDR3: TGTGCCAGCACTTCGACTAGCGGATACAATGAGCAGTTCTTC. The chain has TRBV2 and TRBJ2-1; 9 bases map to TRBD2. Germline V gives CDR1 SNHLY, CDR2 FYNNEI. V was pared by 7 bases and J by 4 bases, with 5 bases of the junction left unmatched. The CDR3 consists of 14 residues. The variable domain in full, completed from reference TRBV2 and TRBJ2-1, reads EPEVTQTPSHQVTQMGQEVILRCVPISNHLYFYWYRQILGQKVEFLVSFYNNEISEKSEIFDDQFSVERPDGSNFTLKIRSTKLEDSAMYFCASTSTSGYNEQFFGPGTRLTVL.

This clonotype appeared many times. The chain carries TRBV29-1 and TRBJ2-3; D is unclear. Between the trimmed V and J ends, which lost 7 bases and 0 bases, there was a span of 14 bases. Germline values: CDR1 SQVTM, CDR2 ANQGSEA. The CDR3 runs to 14 residues. The DNA for the CDR3 is TGCAGCGCCGGGTCGGGCCTAAGCACAGATACGCAGTATTTT. Amino acid sequence: CSAGSGLSTDTQYF.

This clonotype was seen a few times. The V call is TRBV4-1, the J call TRBJ2-2; 7 positions match TRBD2. The CDR3 extends over 19 amino acids. V trimming: 6 bases; J trimming: 5 bases; junction bases outside the gene matches: 21. The germline V gene encodes CDR1 MGHRA and CDR2 YSYEKL. The CDR3 DNA sequence: TGCGCCAGCAGGAAATTCAAGCGGGGAGCAAGAAACGGGACCGGGGAGCTGTTTTTT. Encoded protein: CASRKFKRGARNGTGELFF.

This clonotype has a handful of counts. This chain links TRBV7-9 with TRBJ1-2; D is undetermined. V dropped 4 bases and J dropped 4 bases, with 13 bases sitting between them. This CDR3 comprises 14 residues. Germline-derived CDR1 and CDR2 are SEHNR and FQNEAQ (reference sequence). CDR3 DNA: TGTGCCAGCAGCTCCAACAGTGCCCTCTATGGCTACACCTTC. This codes for CASSSNSALYGYTF.

V gene TRBV2 combines with J gene TRBJ2-2; 8 bases align to TRBD1. The J segment lost 2 bases and the V segment lost 3 bases, leaving 2 bases of the junction unmatched. CDR1 is SNHLY and CDR2 is FYNNEI in the germline V gene. The CDR3 loop spans 15 amino acids. The CDR3 DNA is TGTGCCAGCAGTGACAGGGGGCTCAACACCGGGGAGCTGTTTTTT. Its protein is CASSDRGLNTGELFF. The full variable domain, with the rest looked up from reference TRBV2 and TRBJ2-2, is EPEVTQTPSHQVTQMGQEVILRCVPISNHLYFYWYRQILGQKVEFLVSFYNNEISEKSEIFDDQFSVERPDGSNFTLKIRSTKLEDSAMYFCASSDRGLNTGELFFGEGSRLTVL.

This clonotype was found a few times. The CDR3 region has the DNA TGTGCCAGCAGTGAAATCCTAGCCAATGAGCAGTTCTTC. It codes for CASSEILANEQFF. This chain connects TRBV6-1 to TRBJ2-1, with D perhaps matching TRBD2 (5 bases). CDR3 length equals 13 residues. CDR1 and CDR2 from the germline V gene are MNHNS and SASEGT. V lost 2 bases to trimming and J lost 6 bases, with 8 bases between them.